This T cell receptor beta chain was captured in a study of T-cell reconstitution after alpha-beta-depleted transplantation in children. The sample holds many counts of this clonotype. Construction of the TCRbeta library involved unique molecular identifiers. A single record per CDR3 protein comes from TCRdb applying MiXCR to the PCR reads. The sample includes a few hundred thousand distinct CDR3 sequences, roughly 22% of them seen just once. The origin of this receptor is a human donor who donated a stem cell graft to a child with acute myeloid leukemia. The starting material was PBMCs from the stem cell graft donor, obtained from the stem cell graft.

The CDR3 DNA sequence: TGTGCCAGCAGCCAAGTGGATAGCGGGTACTTAAACATTCAGTACTTC. This translates into CASSQVDSGYLNIQYF. The chain couples TRBV4-2 to TRBJ2-4; 7 nucleotides line up with TRBD2. The V segment lost 1 base and the J segment 6 bases; nucleotides outside the gene matches: 9. This CDR3 spans 16 amino acids. Germline assignment: CDR1 LGHNA and CDR2 YNFKEQ.